This TCR beta chain came from a study of cytomegalovirus exposure and HLA in healthy donors. Study summary: The Caucasian-associated ancestry cluster contained more than 75% of the roughly 400 genotyped donors.

Regarding the study as a whole: In a later analysis, the majority of CMV-associated beta chains seemingly showed HLA restriction. Several of the most significant clusters appeared, in a later analysis, to be linked to common viral pathogens. Cytomegalovirus-associated TCR beta chains were listed, numbering around 150.

Germline CDR1 MDHEN, CDR2 SYDVKM. Unmatched junction bases numbered 7, after V lost 5 bases and J lost 6 bases. The CDR3 contains 14 residues. The PCR ran on 60 Vbeta and 13 Jbeta primers. Data came from immunoSEQ multiplex PCR; TCRdb stores just in-frame clones and leaves some out. The sample data list under 95,000 clones. In regard to this clone: Its specificity is unknown.

Sequencing input: PBMCs. The clonotype was recovered from a man aged 45-65 years in good health and CMV-seronegative. The rearrangement joins TRBV28 to TRBJ1-1; TRBD1 aligns across 9 bases. The CDR3 coding sequence is TGTGCCAGCAGTAAGGGACAGGGAAGTGCTGAAGCTTTCTTT. It is translated as CASSKGQGSAEAFF.